The 25 T cell receptor beta chains reported below all come from one sample, sequenced in a study of regulatory T cells in long-lasting Graves disease. TCR beta libraries were built with iRepertoire HTBI primers and Arm-PCR of CDR3 regions. TCRdb analysed the multiplex PCR reads with MiXCR anew, one entry per CDR3 protein. The top ten clones hold 6.5% to 9% of a sample with approximately 500,000 distinct CDR3 sequences, roughly a fifth of them seen once. Time point reported: persistent/refractory GD, antithyroid drugs over 5 years with positive TRAb. The authors made the TCR library using RNA they extracted from PBMCs. This material consisted of peripheral blood mononuclear cells (PBMCs), taken when the disease was refractory, from a patient treated with antithyroid drugs. The source is a female donor with Graves disease.

This clonotype has a count of ten or more. This chain links TRBV28 with TRBJ2-7; D is possibly TRBD1 (6 bases). The V end was cut by 5 bases, the J end by 2 bases, with 16 bases between. CDR1 is MDHEN, CDR2 SYDVKM, per germline. The length of the CDR3 is 15 residues. The CDR3 reads CASSTPGHLPYEQYF. CDR3 coding DNA: TGTGCCAGCAGTACACCGGGACACCTCCCCTACGAGCAGTACTTC.

This chain joins TRBV7-9 and TRBJ2-7, with 9 bases that match TRBD1. Germline-derived CDR1 and CDR2 are SEHNR and FQNEAQ (reference sequence). V lost 4 bases and J lost 1; bases outside the gene matches: 8. CDR3 length: 16 residues. The CDR3 reads CASSSFRTGVSYEQYF. In nucleotides, the CDR3 is TGTGCCAGCAGCTCCTTTAGGACAGGGGTATCCTACGAGCAGTACTTC.

This clonotype was seen ten or more times. One end of the junction varies from germline; a read error may be responsible. The V call is TRBV7-9, the J call TRBJ1-1, with D tentatively TRBD1 (6 bases). The CDR3 has 12 residues. The germline gives CDR1 SEHNR, CDR2 FQNEAQ (reference sequence). The CDR3: CASSLGGSEAFF. The CDR3 DNA sequence: TGTGCCAGCAGTTTAGGGGGTTCGGAAGCTTTCTTT.

In the case of this clonotype: This sequence is one base from a far larger clone and is likely a read error. J is TRBJ2-5 and V is TRBV6-2 or TRBV6-3; D uncertain. Germline V CDR1 and CDR2: MNHEY, SVGEGT. The CDR3 is 14 residues long. In DNA form, the CDR3 reads TGTGGCAGCAGTTACTCCGGCTCCCCAGAGACCCAGTACTTC. Its protein product is CGSSYSGSPETQYF.

The V call is TRBV20-1, the J call TRBJ2-7; TRBD2 might be the D (5 bases). This CDR3 has 11 residues. The germline V gene has CDR1 DFQATT and CDR2 SNEGSKA (reference sequence). The CDR3: CSEGGTYEQYF. Here the CDR3 DNA reads TGCAGCGAGGGCGGCACCTACGAGCAGTACTTC.

This clonotype was seen a handful of times. The V call is TRBV7-2, the J call TRBJ2-7, with TRBD1 matching 10 bases. CDR1 is SGHTA and CDR2 is FQGNSA in the germline V gene. The ends lost 5 bases at V and 0 bases at J; junction bases unmatched: 4. The CDR3 is made up of 15 amino acids. This chain's CDR3 is CASSRGQGTSYEQYF. CDR3 nucleotides: TGTGCCAGCAGCCGGGGACAGGGGACCTCCTACGAGCAGTACTTC.

The table lists this clonotype with many counts. This chain uses TRBV28 with TRBJ1-2; D call uncertain. Germline CDR1 reads MDHEN; CDR2 reads SYDVKM. The CDR3 loop spans 11 amino acids. This CDR3 is CVASGPGGYTF. Here the CDR3 DNA reads TGTGTGGCCAGTGGGCCGGGTGGCTACACCTTC.

This clonotype was seen repeatedly, ten times or more. The chain is built from TRBV11-3 and TRBJ2-2, with unresolved D. The germline CDR1 and CDR2 sequences are SGHNT and YENEEA. The V gene lost 1 base and the J gene lost 1 base, with 4 bases spanning the gap. The CDR3 is 14 amino acids. CDR3: CASSLVENTGELFF. The CDR3 DNA is TGTGCCAGCAGCTTAGTGGAGAACACCGGGGAGCTGTTTTTT.

V and J are TRBV4-3 and TRBJ1-5; D not certain. V lost 0 bases to trimming and J lost 3 bases, with 3 bases between them. Germline V gives CDR1 LGHNA, CDR2 YSLEER. The CDR3 covers 13 residues. The CDR3 nucleotides are TGCGCCAGCAGCCAAGAGGACAATCAGCCCCAGCATTTT. It yields the protein CASSQEDNQPQHF.

This clonotype was observed a single time. The chain joins TRBV7-2 to TRBJ2-2, with D uncertain. The V end lost 0 bases, the J end lost 6 bases, and 17 bases lay between the germline ends. The CDR3 spans 17 residues. Germline values: CDR1 SGHTA, CDR2 FQGNSA. CDR3 residues: CASSLALTSGGAGELFF. In nucleotides, the CDR3 is TGTGCCAGCAGCTTAGCTTTGACGTCAGGTGGGGCCGGGGAGCTGTTTTTT.

The rearrangement uses TRBV20-1 and TRBJ2-3; TRBD2 matches 11 bases. Germline V gene lookup returns CDR1 DFQATT and CDR2 SNEGSKA (reference sequence). V shed 8 bases and J 3 bases; nucleotides not matched to a gene: 4. The CDR3 totals 13 residues. In DNA form, the CDR3 reads TGCAGTCGACTAGCGGGGACTACAGATACGCAGTATTTT. It encodes CSRLAGTTDTQYF.

The V gene is TRBV19, the J gene TRBJ2-5; D is possibly TRBD1 (5 bases). The CDR3 is made up of 13 amino acids. Trimming removed 6 bases at V and 3 bases at J, with 11 bases between. Germline V gene sequence: CDR1 LNHDA, CDR2 SQIVND (reference sequence). CDR3 DNA sequence: TGTGCCAGTAGCAGACAGACCAAAGAGACCCAGTACTTC. This gives the protein CASSRQTKETQYF.

The sample holds many counts of this clonotype. V gene TRBV7-2 combines with J gene TRBJ2-7; TRBD2 matches 7 bases. The CDR3 contains 16 residues. Germline V CDR1 and CDR2: SGHTA, FQGNSA. With 0 bases clipped from V and 1 base from J, the junction kept 6 bases outside the gene matches. The CDR3 region is CASSLAASGGSYEQYF. The DNA for the CDR3 is TGTGCCAGCAGCTTAGCAGCTAGCGGAGGGTCCTACGAGCAGTACTTC.

This CDR3 reads CASSVEGAEYGEQYF. The CDR3 nucleotides read TGTGCCAGCAGCGTAGAGGGGGCCGAGTATGGGGAGCAGTACTTC. V gene TRBV9 combines with J gene TRBJ2-7, with 7 bases that match TRBD1. V trimming: 0 bases; J trimming: 7 bases; junction bases outside the gene matches: 10. The CDR3 runs to 15 residues. Germline V gene sequence: CDR1 SGDLS, CDR2 YYNGEE. Filled out from reference TRBV9 and TRBJ2-7, the complete variable domain reads DSGVTQTPKHLITATGQRVTLRCSPRSGDLSVYWYQQSLDQGLQFLIQYYNGEERAKGNILERFSAQQFPDLHSELNLSSLELGDSALYFCASSVEGAEYGEQYFGPGTRLTVT.

Here the CDR3 DNA reads TGCAGTGCCACAACTGGGTTGCCCTTTGAAGCTTTCTTT. The encoded protein is CSATTGLPFEAFF. The chain combines TRBV20-1 with TRBJ1-1; D is ambiguous. V gave up 6 bases and J gave up 7 bases, with 18 bases separating them. Germline CDR1 and CDR2: DFQATT and SNEGSKA (reference sequence). CDR3 length: 13 residues.

A few counts support this clonotype. CDR3 sequence reads: CASSYSALASTANTGELFF. CDR3 in DNA: TGTGCCAGCAGTTACTCAGCACTAGCGAGCACCGCGAACACCGGGGAGCTGTTTTTT. The chain employs TRBV6-2 or TRBV6-3 and TRBJ2-2; TRBD2 agrees at 7 bases. Germline V gene sequence: CDR1 MNHEY, CDR2 SVGEGT. The CDR3 loop spans 19 amino acids. Losses at the gene ends were 0 bases for V and 0 bases for J; bases not matched to a gene: 10.

On this clonotype itself: The final CDR3 position lacks the conserved phenylalanine or tryptophan, pointing to a likely read error. The chain employs TRBV3-1 and TRBJ1-1; D unclear. CDR3 length: 13 residues. V gave up 6 bases and J gave up 5 bases, with 13 bases separating them. Germline values: CDR1 LGHDT, CDR2 YNNKEL (reference sequence). This CDR3 is CASRARSQTEAFL. Written as DNA, the CDR3 is TGTGCCAGCAGGGCCAGGAGTCAGACTGAAGCTTTCCTT.

In this sample, this clonotype turned up many times. The chain joins TRBV24-1 to TRBJ2-2; no clear D. The CDR3 totals 16 residues. The germline V and J ends were trimmed by 3 bases and 3 bases, with 13 bases remaining between them. Germline V lookup: CDR1 KGHDR, CDR2 SFDVKD. The CDR3: CATSDLKGRDTGELFF. The CDR3 DNA reads as TGTGCCACCAGTGATCTGAAGGGAAGGGACACCGGGGAGCTGTTTTTT.

This clonotype was seen only a few times. V is TRBV20-1 and J is TRBJ2-7, with D perhaps assigned TRBD1 or TRBD2 (5 bases each). CDR3 length: 15 residues. The V end lost 3 bases, the J end lost 2 bases, and 17 bases lay between the germline ends. Germline CDR1 reads DFQATT; CDR2 reads SNEGSKA (reference sequence). Written as DNA, the CDR3 is TGCAGTGCTAGTCCCCACGCCGGGGCTACCTACGAGCAGTACTTC. It specifies CSASPHAGATYEQYF.

This clonotype has only a few counts. The genes are TRBV28 and TRBJ2-4; TRBD1 aligns across 7 bases. Trimming cost V 5 bases and J 0 bases; bases outside gene matches: 7. This CDR3 is built from 16 residues. Germline lookup yields CDR1 MDHEN and CDR2 SYDVKM. The CDR3 DNA reads as TGTGCCAGCAGTCTGACAGGGCCTTTAGCCAAAAACATTCAGTACTTC. Its translation: CASSLTGPLAKNIQYF.

The V gene is TRBV18, the J gene TRBJ2-2; no definite D call. Germline lookup yields CDR1 KGHSH and CDR2 LQKENI. The CDR3 runs 15 residues. With 0 bases removed from V and 1 base from J, the gap between germline ends came to 6 bases. CDR3 region: CASSPPLGNTGELFF. The DNA for the CDR3 is TGTGCCAGCTCACCACCGCTCGGGAACACCGGGGAGCTGTTTTTT.

This clonotype occurred many times. The CDR3 DNA reads as TGTGCCAGCAGTTTCATGGAGAGCAATCAGCCCCAGCATTTT. It yields the protein CASSFMESNQPQHF. The rearrangement uses TRBV12-3 or TRBV12-4 and TRBJ1-5; D unresolved. This CDR3 has 14 residues. V shed 3 bases and J shed 1 base, with 7 bases lying between them.

In DNA, the CDR3 is TGTGCCAGTAGTATTGAAGGAGAAGCTTTCTTT. This codes for CASSIEGEAFF. V gene TRBV19 combines with J gene TRBJ1-1; D ambiguous. V lost 3 bases and J lost 8, with 7 bases in between. Germline assignment: CDR1 LNHDA and CDR2 SQIVND (reference sequence). This CDR3 region has 11 residues.

This clonotype was observed many times. V usage is TRBV12-3 or TRBV12-4 and J usage is TRBJ1-2; no firm D call. The CDR3 has 11 amino acids. The CDR3 region has the DNA TGTGTCACGATGACTAACTATGGCTACACCTTC. This sequence encodes CVTMTNYGYTF.

This clonotype was detected many times. The chain is built from TRBV20-1 and TRBJ1-1; D is uncertain. V was trimmed by 0 bases and J by 4 bases, leaving 9 bases between them. The length of the CDR3 is 13 residues. CDR1 is DFQATT and CDR2 is SNEGSKA in the germline V gene (reference sequence). The CDR3 spells CSAREEPGTEAFF. DNA of the CDR3: TGCAGTGCTAGAGAGGAACCTGGCACTGAAGCTTTCTTT.